Listed below are T cell receptor beta chains from one sample, sequenced in a study of shared clonotypes between healthy human individuals. The table came from immunoSEQ multiplex PCR; TCRdb's copy has only in-frame clones and leaves some out. The table includes some 2 million clones, roughly 94% detected once. Sequenced material: naive CD4+ T cells sorted from blood. The receptor source for this set is a man between 18 and 29 years old in good health. CDR3s include the opening cysteine and the closing phenylalanine or tryptophan. Each record gives: J gene, V gene, clone size, D gene, CDR3 length, CDR3 protein, CDR3 DNA. A D gene is named only where the DNA matches it firmly. Size is stated for part of the rows, as once, few or many counts, or as a class when the clone is expanded.

TRBJ1-1 TRBV5-4 NA NA 12 CASSSPGHEAFF TGTGCCAGCAGCTCCCCGGGACATGAAGCTTTCTTT
TRBJ2-5 TRBV7-2 NA NA 13 CASSPPDSKTQYF TGTGCCAGCAGCCCACCCGATTCGAAGACCCAGTACTTC
TRBJ2-7 TRBV5-1 NA NA 14 CASSLRQGGYEQYF TGCGCCAGCAGCCTTAGACAGGGAGGCTACGAGCAGTACTTC
TRBJ1-2 TRBV6-1 NA TRBD1 14 CASSARDRGNGYTF TGTGCCAGCAGTGCGCGGGACAGGGGAAATGGCTACACCTTC
TRBJ1-1 TRBV11-3 once TRBD1 15 CASSLGTGWDTEAFF TGTGCCAGCAGCTTAGGGACAGGGTGGGACACTGAAGCTTTCTTT
TRBJ1-3 TRBV27 NA NA 13 CASSLRGGNTIYF TGTGCCAGCAGTTTGAGGGGAGGAAACACCATATATTTT
TRBJ1-6 TRBV10-1 NA NA 15 CASSDLQDHNSPLHF TGCGCCAGCAGTGACCTTCAAGATCATAATTCACCCCTCCACTTT
TRBJ1-1 TRBV28 NA NA 16 CASSLWGGLMNTEAFF TGTGCCAGCAGTTTATGGGGGGGACTGATGAACACTGAAGCTTTCTTT
TRBJ2-2 TRBV4-1 NA TRBD2 19 CASSQESSGATANTGELFF TGCGCCAGCAGCCAAGAGTCGAGCGGGGCGACGGCGAACACCGGGGAGCTGTTTTTT
TRBJ2-7 TRBV5-1 NA NA 14 CASSSGEGPYEQYF TGCGCCAGCAGCTCGGGTGAAGGGCCCTACGAGCAGTACTTC
TRBJ2-3 TRBV10-3 NA NA 12 CAISALADTQYF TGTGCCATCAGTGCGCTGGCAGATACGCAGTATTTT
TRBJ2-7 TRBV5-1 NA TRBD1 14 CASGRGQEAYEQYF TGCGCCAGCGGACGTGGACAGGAGGCCTACGAGCAGTACTTC
TRBJ2-1 TRBV15 NA NA 12 CATSRDGLEQFF TGTGCCACCAGCAGAGATGGGCTAGAGCAGTTCTTC
TRBJ2-7 TRBV18 NA TRBD2 15 CASSRGTSGSSEQYF TGTGCCAGCTCACGAGGGACTAGCGGGAGTAGCGAGCAGTACTTC
TRBJ2-7 TRBV6-6 NA NA 13 CASSYSNREEQYF TGTGCCAGCAGTTACTCGAACAGGGAGGAGCAGTACTTC
TRBJ2-3 TRBV4-1 NA NA 16 CASSQEEVQGTDTQYF TGCGCCAGCAGCCAAGAAGAGGTACAGGGCACAGATACGCAGTATTTT
TRBJ1-1 TRBV19 once TRBD1 13 CASGDSLNTEAFF TGTGCCAGTGGGGACAGCCTAAACACTGAAGCTTTCTTT
TRBJ1-6 TRBV19 NA NA 16 CASSIGGTTVSSPLHF TGTGCCAGTAGTATAGGCGGGACGACGGTGAGTTCACCCCTCCACTTT
TRBJ2-5 TRBV27 NA TRBD2 15 CASSSGTSVGETQYF TGTGCCAGCTCATCCGGGACTAGCGTCGGAGAGACCCAGTACTTC
TRBJ1-3 TRBV19 NA NA 15 CASTQIAGSGNTIYF TGTGCCAGTACCCAGATCGCGGGCTCTGGAAACACCATATATTTT
TRBJ1-5 TRBV7-2 NA NA 14 CASSLSYTNQPQHF TGTGCCAGCAGCTTAAGTTACACAAATCAGCCCCAGCATTTT
TRBJ1-2 TRBV10-3 NA TRBD1 16 CAISDVAAGQGYGYTF TGTGCCATCAGTGATGTGGCTGCGGGACAGGGGTATGGCTACACCTTC
TRBJ1-5 TRBV11-2 few TRBD1 13 CASSLGQGEPQHF TGTGCCAGCAGCTTAGGACAGGGCGAGCCCCAGCATTTT
TRBJ2-7 TRBV6-1 NA NA 12 CASIGGDREQYF TGTGCCAGCATTGGGGGAGATCGCGAGCAGTACTTC
TRBJ2-5 TRBV6-7 NA NA 15 CASSLLDRTQETQYF TGTGCCAGCAGTCTACTGGACAGAACCCAAGAGACCCAGTACTTC
TRBJ2-7 TRBV5-1 NA TRBD2 19 CASSPGTSGSRGSHYEQYF TGCGCCAGCAGCCCTGGGACTAGCGGGAGTCGGGGGTCTCATTACGAGCAGTACTTC
TRBJ2-1 TRBV5-1 NA NA 16 CASSLAAIAAYNEQFF TGCGCCAGCAGCTTGGCAGCGATAGCGGCCTACAATGAGCAGTTCTTC
TRBJ1-5 TRBV6-1 once NA 15 CASSGQGYEEQPQHF TGTGCCAGCAGTGGTCAGGGTTACGAGGAACAGCCCCAGCATTTT
TRBJ2-5 TRBV29-1 NA TRBD2 14 CSVPYGPSGETQYF TGCAGCGTTCCCTATGGGCCTAGCGGAGAGACCCAGTACTTC
TRBJ2-5 TRBV27 NA NA 14 CASSKGAIVETQYF TGTGCCAGCAGTAAAGGGGCTATTGTTGAGACCCAGTACTTC
TRBJ1-6 TRBV11-1 NA NA 13 CASSAEAFSPLHF TGTGCCAGCAGCGCCGAGGCATTTTCACCCCTCCACTTT
TRBJ1-2 TRBV28 NA NA 12 CASADSLYGYTF TGTGCCAGCGCTGACAGCCTCTATGGCTACACCTTC
TRBJ2-2 TRBV5-6 few NA 15 CASSLADRDTGELFF TGTGCCAGCAGCTTGGCGGACAGAGACACCGGGGAGCTGTTTTTT
TRBJ1-2 TRBV6-5 once TRBD1 15 CASSFSDRVVYGYTF TGTGCCAGCAGCTTTTCGGACAGGGTGGTCTATGGCTACACCTTC
TRBJ1-2 TRBV6-5 NA NA 14 CASSYTGRNYGYTF TGTGCCAGCAGTTACACAGGGAGGAACTATGGCTACACCTTC
TRBJ2-1 TRBV7-2 NA TRBD2 15 CASSLLAVLYNEQFF TGTGCCAGCAGCTTGCTAGCGGTCTTATACAATGAGCAGTTCTTC
TRBJ2-3 TRBV6-1 NA NA 14 CASPAPTSTDTQYF TGTGCCAGCCCTGCACCCACTAGCACAGATACGCAGTATTTT
TRBJ2-7 TRBV7-9 NA TRBD1 16 CASSRMPGTGANEQYF TGTGCCAGCAGTCGAATGCCCGGGACAGGGGCCAACGAGCAGTACTTC
TRBJ1-2 TRBV18 NA TRBD1 15 CASSNTRDRDGGYTF TGTGCCAGCTCCAACACCCGGGACAGAGATGGAGGCTACACCTTC
TRBJ1-2 TRBV29-1 NA TRBD1 14 CSVVEGGENYGYTF TGCAGCGTTGTAGAAGGGGGCGAAAACTATGGCTACACCTTC
TRBJ1-2 TRBV2 NA NA 14 CASSGRAGRHGYTF TGTGCCAGCTCTGGCCGGGCAGGACGCCATGGCTACACCTTC
TRBJ2-3 TRBV10-1 once NA 13 CASSDPGTDTQYF TGCGCCAGCAGTGATCCCGGGACAGATACGCAGTATTTT
TRBJ1-2 TRBV28 NA TRBD1 18 CASSLEYGTGGPGDGYTF TGTGCCAGCAGCCTAGAGTATGGGACAGGGGGCCCCGGTGATGGCTACACCTTC
TRBJ1-6 TRBV27 NA NA 13 CASRDPGLSSLHF TGTGCCAGCAGGGATCCCGGACTGTCTTCCCTCCACTTT
TRBJ1-3 TRBV19 once TRBD1 13 CASSSDRGNTIYF TGTGCCAGTAGTTCGGACAGGGGAAACACCATATATTTT
TRBJ2-2 TRBV7-6 NA NA 16 CASSSVGAGGTGELFF TGTGCCAGCAGCTCCGTGGGGGCCGGAGGGACCGGGGAGCTGTTTTTT
TRBJ2-6 TRBV14 NA NA 21 CASSQAPMLSGRLSGANVLTF TGTGCCAGCAGCCAAGCCCCAATGCTGTCAGGGAGATTGTCTGGGGCCAACGTCCTGACTTTC
TRBJ1-1 TRBV5-1 NA NA 12 CASSYIGSEAFF TGCGCCAGCAGCTATATCGGGTCAGAAGCTTTCTTT
TRBJ2-5 TRBV7-2 NA NA 12 CASSQNQETQYF TGTGCCAGCAGCCAAAACCAAGAGACCCAGTACTTC
TRBJ2-2 TRBV11-3 NA TRBD2 18 CASSLEMRTSEYTGELFF TGTGCCAGCAGCTTAGAGATGAGGACTAGCGAATACACCGGGGAGCTGTTTTTT
TRBJ2-3 TRBV2 NA NA 15 CASSALDILTDTQYF TGTGCCAGCAGTGCGTTGGACATACTCACAGATACGCAGTATTTT
TRBJ2-3 TRBV5-1 NA NA 14 CASSLLTSTDTQYF TGCGCCAGCAGCTTGCTTACTAGCACAGATACGCAGTATTTT
TRBJ1-2 TRBV6-5 NA TRBD1 15 CASSITGTGVYGYTF TGTGCCAGCAGTATTACCGGGACAGGGGTCTATGGCTACACCTTC
TRBJ2-5 TRBV18 NA NA 15 CASSPPGRSQETQYF TGTGCCAGCTCACCTCCGGGGAGGTCCCAAGAGACCCAGTACTTC
TRBJ2-2 TRBV4-1 NA NA 15 CASSQGAGSTGELFF TGCGCCAGCAGCCAAGGGGCAGGGTCCACCGGGGAGCTGTTTTTT